A selection of T cell receptor beta chains follows, all from one sample in a study of T cells expressing NK-cell markers. TCRdb reprocessed the 5' RACE reads and reports one entry per CDR3 protein, with no DNA. The ten top clones account for about 7.1%, within a sample of under 500,000 distinct CDR3 sequences. Sequenced sample: blood T cells: a sorted CD56 or NKG2C T cell subset, CD4+ or CD8+ T cells, or bulk PBMC T cells (not recorded which). These receptors originate from a woman aged 18 to 69 in good health. CDR3s include the opening cysteine and the closing phenylalanine or tryptophan.

CDR3aa: CASRKRGGFPYEQYF
v_gene: TRBV6-1
j_gene: TRBJ2-7

CDR3aa: CASRPERAKNIQYF
v_gene: TRBV12-3/TRBV12-4
j_gene: TRBJ2-4

CDR3aa: CASSQGGPHDDTGELFF
v_gene: TRBV4-3
j_gene: TRBJ2-2

CDR3aa: CASSTSGGASSNEQFF
v_gene: TRBV9
j_gene: TRBJ2-1

CDR3aa: CASSTRDSRYTQYF
v_gene: TRBV19
j_gene: TRBJ2-3

CDR3aa: CSARTSTNPGDTQYF
v_gene: TRBV20-1
j_gene: TRBJ2-3

CDR3aa: CASSLEVWGVGAFF
v_gene: TRBV11-2
j_gene: TRBJ1-1

CDR3aa: CASSYPGLAGDTQYF
v_gene: TRBV6-2/TRBV6-3
j_gene: TRBJ2-3

CDR3aa: CSASPGRGGYNEQFF
v_gene: TRBV20-1
j_gene: TRBJ2-1

CDR3aa: CASSSGQSYEQYF
v_gene: TRBV27
j_gene: TRBJ2-7

CDR3aa: CASSTRQGDTEAFF
v_gene: TRBV4-1
j_gene: TRBJ1-1

CDR3aa: CASKTGTGRNTIYF
v_gene: TRBV3-1
j_gene: TRBJ1-3

CDR3aa: CASRKDRGVAEAFF
v_gene: TRBV6-1
j_gene: TRBJ1-1

CDR3aa: CASSFPRQGTKPSGANVLTF
v_gene: TRBV28
j_gene: TRBJ2-6

CDR3aa: CSASAGGADYGYTF
v_gene: TRBV20-1
j_gene: TRBJ1-2

CDR3aa: CASSLGHGSGTQYF
v_gene: TRBV7-2
j_gene: TRBJ2-5

CDR3aa: CSVANNYNEQFF
v_gene: TRBV29-1
j_gene: TRBJ2-1

CDR3aa: CASRTMTNEQFF
v_gene: TRBV12-3/TRBV12-4
j_gene: TRBJ2-1

CDR3aa: CASSPGVGRNTEAFF
v_gene: TRBV7-9
j_gene: TRBJ1-1